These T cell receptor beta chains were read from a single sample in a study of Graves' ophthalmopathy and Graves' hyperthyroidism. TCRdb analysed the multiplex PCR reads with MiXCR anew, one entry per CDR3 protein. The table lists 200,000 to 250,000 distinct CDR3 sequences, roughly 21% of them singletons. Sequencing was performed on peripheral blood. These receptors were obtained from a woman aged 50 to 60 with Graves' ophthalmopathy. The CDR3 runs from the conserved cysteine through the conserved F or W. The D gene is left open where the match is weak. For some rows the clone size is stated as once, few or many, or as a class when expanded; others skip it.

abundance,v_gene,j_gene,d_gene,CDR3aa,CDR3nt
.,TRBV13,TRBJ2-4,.,CASSLREGGAGNIQYF,TGTGCCAGCAGCTTAAGAGAGGGGGGGGCGGGAAACATTCAGTACTTC
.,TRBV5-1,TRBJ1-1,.,CASSLGGYDTKAFF,TGCGCCAGCAGCTTGGGAGGGTACGACACTAAAGCTTTCTTT
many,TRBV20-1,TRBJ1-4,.,CSARDLGTGVEKLFF,TGCAGTGCTAGAGATCTCGGAACAGGCGTTGAAAAACTGTTTTTT
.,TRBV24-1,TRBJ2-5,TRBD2,CATSDPGTGRLAGGLRNQETQYF,TGTGCCACCAGTGACCCCGGGACAGGGCGACTAGCGGGAGGTCTAAGGAACCAAGAGACCCAGTACTTC
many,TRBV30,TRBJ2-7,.,CACGSGYEQYF,TGTGCCTGCGGGAGTGGGTACGAGCAGTACTTC
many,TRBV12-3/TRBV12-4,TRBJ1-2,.,CASSLRTAWYGYTF,TGTGCCAGCAGCCTCAGGACAGCGTGGTACGGCTACACCTTC
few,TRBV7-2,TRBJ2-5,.,CASSSPGRPTQETQYF,TGTGCCAGCAGCTCCCCCGGCCGACCTACCCAAGAGACCCAGTACTTC
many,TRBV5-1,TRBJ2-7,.,CASSFEGGTYEQYF,TGCGCCAGCAGCTTCGAGGGGGGGACCTACGAGCAGTACTTC
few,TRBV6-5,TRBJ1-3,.,CASSSLDTGGNTIYF,TGTGCCAGCAGTTCATTAGACACGGGCGGAAACACCATATATTTT
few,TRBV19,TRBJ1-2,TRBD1,CASSIRAGGEAGYTF,TGTGCCAGTAGTATACGTGCAGGGGGAGAGGCTGGCTACACCTTC
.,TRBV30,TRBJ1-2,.,CAWKAWERGSYGYTF,TGTGCCTGGAAGGCGTGGGAACGAGGGAGCTATGGCTACACCTTC
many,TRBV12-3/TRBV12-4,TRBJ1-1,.,CASSFPNAGSTEAFF,TGTGCCAGCAGTTTTCCCAATGCGGGTAGCACTGAAGCTTTCTTT
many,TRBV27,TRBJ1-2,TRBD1,CASKATGGPNYGYTF,TGTGCCAGTAAAGCCACAGGGGGCCCAAACTATGGCTACACCTTC
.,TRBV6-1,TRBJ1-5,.,CASRAQRRGNQPQHF,TGTGCCAGCCGCGCACAGCGAAGAGGGAATCAGCCCCAGCATTTT
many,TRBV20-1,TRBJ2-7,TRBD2,CSAKPRRLAGGGYSYEQYF,TGCAGTGCCAAGCCCCGACGACTAGCGGGAGGAGGTTACTCCTACGAGCAGTACTTC
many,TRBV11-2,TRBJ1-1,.,CASSLTYSGSTLLNTEAFF,TGTGCCAGCAGCTTGACCTACTCCGGGTCGACATTGCTGAACACTGAAGCTTTCTTT
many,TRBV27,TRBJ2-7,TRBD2,CASSTLLGLAGPAYEQYF,TGTGCCAGCAGTACCCTACTGGGACTAGCGGGACCCGCCTACGAGCAGTACTTC
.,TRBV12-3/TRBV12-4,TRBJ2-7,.,CASSFTGFWEQYF,TGTGCCAGCAGTTTCACAGGCTTTTGGGAGCAGTACTTC
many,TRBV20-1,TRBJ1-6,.,CSAPPISYNSPLHF,TGCAGTGCTCCCCCTATATCCTATAATTCACCCCTCCACTTT
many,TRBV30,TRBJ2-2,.,CAWSVGPGGELFF,TGTGCCTGGAGTGTTGGGCCAGGCGGGGAGCTGTTTTTT
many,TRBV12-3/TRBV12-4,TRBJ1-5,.,CASSLVQGSNQPQHF,TGTGCCAGCTCATTGGTCCAGGGAAGCAATCAGCCCCAGCATTTT
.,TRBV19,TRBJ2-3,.,CASSITQGLSTDTQYF,TGTGCCAGTAGTATAACTCAGGGGTTATCCACAGATACGCAGTATTTT
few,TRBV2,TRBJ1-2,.,CASRAEMTGNYGYNF,TGTGCCAGCAGGGCCGAGATGACGGGAAACTATGGCTACAACTTC
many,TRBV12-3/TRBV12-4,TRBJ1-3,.,CASSLPLGSGNTIYF,TGTGCCAGCAGTTTACCCCTCGGCTCTGGAAACACCATATATTTT
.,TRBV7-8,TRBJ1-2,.,CASSMEVFYGYTF,TGTGCCAGCAGTATGGAGGTTTTCTATGGCTACACCTTC
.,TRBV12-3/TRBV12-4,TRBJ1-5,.,CASSPADNQPQHF,TGTGCCAGCAGCCCCGCTGACAATCAGCCCCAGCATTTT
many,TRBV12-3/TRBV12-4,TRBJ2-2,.,CASTRPGPTGELFF,TGTGCCAGCACCCGACCGGGACCCACCGGGGAGCTGTTTTTT
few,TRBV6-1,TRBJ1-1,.,CASTVDKSLGIGEAFF,TGTGCCAGCACTGTTGACAAAAGTCTCGGGATTGGCGAAGCTTTCTTT
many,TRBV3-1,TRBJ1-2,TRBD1,CASSQRSDRGYGYTF,TGTGCCAGCAGCCAAAGGTCCGACAGGGGCTATGGCTACACCTTC
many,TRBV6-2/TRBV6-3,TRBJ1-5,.,CASSYLRQPQHF,TGTGCCAGCAGTTATCTTCGTCAGCCCCAGCATTTT
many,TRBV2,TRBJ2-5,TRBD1,CASNVDRGQETQYF,TGTGCCAGCAATGTGGACAGGGGTCAAGAGACCCAGTACTTC
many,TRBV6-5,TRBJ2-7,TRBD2,CASTLAGLPYEQYF,TGTGCCAGCACCTTAGCGGGACTGCCCTACGAGCAGTACTTC
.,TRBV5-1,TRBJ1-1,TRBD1,CASSFGTGVLRTEAFF,TGCGCCAGCAGCTTCGGGACAGGGGTTTTACGCACTGAAGCTTTCTTT
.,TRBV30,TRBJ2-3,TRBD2,CAWSPPAGGTDTQYF,TGTGCCTGGAGTCCCCCCGCGGGAGGCACAGATACGCAGTATTTT
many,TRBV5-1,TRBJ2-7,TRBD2,CASSLVASGPYEQYF,TGCGCCAGCAGCTTGGTGGCTAGCGGCCCCTACGAGCAGTACTTC
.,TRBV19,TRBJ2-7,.,CASSGTSPYEQYF,TGTGCCAGTAGTGGCACTAGCCCCTACGAGCAGTACTTC
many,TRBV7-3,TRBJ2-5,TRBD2,CASSDSGGKTQYF,TGTGCCAGCAGCGACAGCGGGGGGAAGACCCAGTACTTC
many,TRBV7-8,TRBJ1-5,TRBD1,CASSSDRANQPQHF,TGTGCCAGCAGCTCAGACAGGGCGAATCAGCCCCAGCATTTT
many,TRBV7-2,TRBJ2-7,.,CASSLALAGEQYF,TGTGCCAGCAGCTTAGCCCTAGCCGGCGAGCAGTACTTC
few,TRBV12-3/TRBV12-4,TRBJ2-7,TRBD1,CASSARQGSEQYF,TGTGCCAGCAGTGCTCGACAGGGCAGCGAGCAGTACTTC
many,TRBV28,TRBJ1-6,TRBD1,CASSDNRGPPSPLHF,TGTGCCAGCAGCGATAACAGGGGTCCCCCTTCACCCCTCCACTTT
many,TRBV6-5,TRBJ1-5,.,CASSYSQGNQPQHF,TGTGCCAGCAGTTACTCTCAGGGCAATCAGCCCCAGCATTTT
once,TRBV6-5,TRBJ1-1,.,CASSYSRTVMGTEAFF,TGTGCCAGCAGTTACTCGAGAACCGTAATGGGGACTGAAGCTTTCTTT
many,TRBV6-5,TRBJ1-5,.,CASSYAAGGNQPQHF,TGTGCCAGCAGTTACGCGGCAGGAGGAAATCAGCCCCAGCATTTT
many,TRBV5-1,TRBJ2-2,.,CASSQGSAAAGELFF,TGCGCCAGCAGCCAAGGATCTGCGGCGGCCGGGGAGCTGTTTTTT
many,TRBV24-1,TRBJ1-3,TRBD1,CATSDGGTAGNTIYF,TGTGCCACCAGTGATGGGGGGACAGCTGGAAACACCATATATTTT